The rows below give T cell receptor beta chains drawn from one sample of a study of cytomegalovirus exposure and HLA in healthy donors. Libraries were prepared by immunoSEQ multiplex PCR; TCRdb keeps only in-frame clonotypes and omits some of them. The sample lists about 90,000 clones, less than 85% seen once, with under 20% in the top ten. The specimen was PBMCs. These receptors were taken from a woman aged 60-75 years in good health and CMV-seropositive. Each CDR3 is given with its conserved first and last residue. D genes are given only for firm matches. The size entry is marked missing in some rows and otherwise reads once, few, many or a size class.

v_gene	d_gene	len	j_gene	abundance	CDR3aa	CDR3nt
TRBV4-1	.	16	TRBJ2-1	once	CASSTRTGLSHNEQFF	TGCGCCAGCAGCACGAGAACGGGGTTATCCCACAATGAGCAGTTCTTC
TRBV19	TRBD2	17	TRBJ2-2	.	CASIATSGLIRTGELFF	TGTGCCAGTATCGCGACTAGCGGGCTAATTAGGACCGGGGAGCTGTTTTTT
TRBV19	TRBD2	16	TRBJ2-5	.	CASSAARREGRETQYF	TGTGCCAGTAGTGCCGCGCGGCGGGAGGGCCGGGAGACCCAGTACTTC
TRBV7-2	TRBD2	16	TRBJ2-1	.	CASSRTSGGSYNEQFF	TGTGCCAGCAGCCGGACTAGCGGGGGCTCCTACAATGAGCAGTTCTTC
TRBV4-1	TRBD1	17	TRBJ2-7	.	CASSGLPPGQGPYEQYF	TGCGCCAGCAGCGGACTTCCCCCCGGACAGGGTCCCTACGAACAGTACTTC
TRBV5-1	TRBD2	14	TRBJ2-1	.	CASSLGSGSNEQFF	TGCGCCAGCAGCTTAGGTAGCGGGTCAAATGAGCAGTTCTTC
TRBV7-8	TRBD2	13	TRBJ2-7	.	CASSFSGTNEQYF	TGTGCCAGCAGCTTTAGCGGGACCAACGAGCAGTACTTC
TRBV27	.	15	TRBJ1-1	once	CASSLESYRNTEAFF	TGTGCCAGCAGTTTAGAGTCCTACAGGAACACTGAAGCTTTCTTT
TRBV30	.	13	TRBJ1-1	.	CAWSVNEGTEAFF	TGTGCCTGGAGTGTTAATGAGGGTACTGAAGCTTTCTTT
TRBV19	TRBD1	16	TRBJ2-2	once	CASSMTGSRATGELFF	TGTGCCAGTAGTATGACAGGGTCCCGTGCCACCGGGGAGCTGTTTTTT
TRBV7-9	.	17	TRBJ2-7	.	CASSSHPTGKGSYEQYF	TGTGCCAGCAGCTCACACCCAACAGGGAAGGGGTCCTACGAGCAGTACTTC
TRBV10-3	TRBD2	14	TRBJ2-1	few	CAITDSGSYNEQFF	TGTGCCATCACTGATAGCGGGAGCTACAATGAGCAGTTCTTC
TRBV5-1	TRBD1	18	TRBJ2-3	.	CASTSGQGNLRGTDTQYF	TGCGCCAGCACCTCGGGACAGGGAAATCTCCGAGGCACAGATACGCAGTATTTT
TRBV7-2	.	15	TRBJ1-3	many	CASSLEAYSGYTIYF	TGTGCCAGCAGCTTAGAGGCTTATTCGGGGTACACCATATATTTT
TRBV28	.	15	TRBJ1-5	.	CASSRTGMNNQPQHF	TGTGCCAGCAGTCGAACAGGGATGAACAATCAGCCCCAGCATTTT
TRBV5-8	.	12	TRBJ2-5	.	CASSLQEGTQYF	TGTGCCAGCAGCTTGCAGGAGGGGACCCAGTACTTC
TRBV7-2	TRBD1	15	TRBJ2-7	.	CASSSTGGSSYEQYF	TGTGCCAGCAGTTCAACAGGGGGCTCATCCTACGAGCAGTACTTC
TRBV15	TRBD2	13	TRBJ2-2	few	CASQAGGAGELFF	TGTGCCTCCCAGGCGGGAGGGGCCGGGGAGCTGTTTTTT
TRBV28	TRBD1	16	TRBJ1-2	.	CASSPSAGQANYGYTF	TGTGCCAGCAGTCCTTCTGCGGGACAGGCAAACTATGGCTACACCTTC
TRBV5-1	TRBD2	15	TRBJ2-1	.	CASSLTSSNYNEQFF	TGCGCCAGCAGCCTGACTAGCAGCAACTACAATGAGCAGTTCTTC
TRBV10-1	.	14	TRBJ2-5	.	CASSESVLQETQYF	TGCGCCAGCAGTGAGAGCGTACTTCAAGAGACCCAGTACTTC
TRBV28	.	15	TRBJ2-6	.	CASKQGSSGANVLTF	TGTGCCAGCAAACAGGGAAGCTCTGGGGCCAACGTCCTGACTTTC
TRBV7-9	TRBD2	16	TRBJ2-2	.	CASSLGLAGDTGELFF	TGTGCCAGCAGCTTAGGACTAGCGGGAGACACCGGGGAGCTGTTTTTT
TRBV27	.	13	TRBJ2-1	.	CASSPDSYNEQFF	TGTGCCAGCAGTCCTGACAGCTACAATGAGCAGTTCTTC
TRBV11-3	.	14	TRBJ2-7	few	CASSLEQSSYEQYF	TGTGCCAGCAGCTTAGAACAGAGCTCCTACGAGCAGTACTTC
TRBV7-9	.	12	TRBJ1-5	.	CASGLSNQPQHF	TGTGCCAGCGGGCTTTCCAATCAGCCCCAGCATTTT
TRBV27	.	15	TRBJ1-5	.	CASSLTPFPHQPQHF	TGTGCCAGCAGTTTGACACCATTCCCCCATCAGCCCCAGCATTTT
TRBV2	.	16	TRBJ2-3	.	CASVRVTGARTDTQYF	TGTGCCAGCGTCAGGGTAACGGGAGCGCGCACAGATACGCAGTATTTT
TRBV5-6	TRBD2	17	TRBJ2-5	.	CASSLGPPSGSSETQYF	TGTGCCAGCAGCTTGGGACCCCCTAGCGGGAGCTCGGAGACCCAGTACTTC
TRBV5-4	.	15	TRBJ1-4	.	CASSLGGKMMKKLFF	TGTGCCAGCAGCTTGGGCGGGAAAATGATGAAAAAGCTGTTTTTT
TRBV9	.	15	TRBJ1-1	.	CASSVSHGDGTRAFF	TGTGCCAGCAGCGTATCCCACGGGGATGGGACAAGGGCTTTCTTT
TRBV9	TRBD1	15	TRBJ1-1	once	CASSVAGDRVPEAFF	TGTGCCAGCAGCGTAGCTGGGGACAGGGTGCCCGAAGCTTTCTTT
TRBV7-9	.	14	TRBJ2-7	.	CASSLGDRTFLLYF	TGTGCCAGCAGCTTAGGAGACAGGACATTCCTCCTGTACTTC
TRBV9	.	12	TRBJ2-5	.	CASRGRQETQYF	TGTGCCAGCAGGGGGAGACAAGAGACCCAGTACTTC
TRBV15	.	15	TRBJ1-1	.	CATSSSDRRFAEAFF	TGTGCCACCAGCAGCTCAGACAGGCGTTTCGCTGAAGCTTTCTTT
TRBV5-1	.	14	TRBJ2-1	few	CASSLGLPPYEQFF	TGCGCCAGCAGCTTGGGACTCCCCCCCTATGAGCAGTTCTTC
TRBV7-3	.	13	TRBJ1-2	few	CASSDDRYYGYTF	TGTGCCAGCAGCGATGACAGATACTATGGCTACACCTTC
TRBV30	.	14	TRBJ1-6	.	CAWSGVRGPSPLHF	TGTGCCTGGAGTGGGGTCAGGGGCCCTTCACCCCTCCACTTT
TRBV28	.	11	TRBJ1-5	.	CASSWAQPQHF	TGTGCCAGCAGTTGGGCGCAGCCCCAGCATTTT
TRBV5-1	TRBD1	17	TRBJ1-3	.	CASSLGGTGVSGNTIYF	TGCGCCAGCAGCTTGGGCGGGACAGGGGTATCTGGAAACACCATATATTTT
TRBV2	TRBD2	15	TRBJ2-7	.	CASRRTSGIGYEQYF	TGTGCCAGCAGGAGGACTAGCGGGATAGGTTACGAGCAGTACTTC
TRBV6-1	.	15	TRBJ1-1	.	CASSEAIGGYTEAFF	TGTGCCAGCAGTGAAGCTATAGGAGGGTACACTGAAGCTTTCTTT
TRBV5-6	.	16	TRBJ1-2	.	CAGSLGVQGPDYGYTF	TGTGCCGGCAGCTTGGGGGTCCAGGGTCCGGACTATGGCTACACCTTC
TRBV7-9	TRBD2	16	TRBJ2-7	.	CASSLGLAGVGFEQYF	TGTGCCAGCAGCCTAGGACTAGCGGGAGTTGGCTTCGAGCAGTACTTC
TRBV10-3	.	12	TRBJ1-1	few	CAISDGNTEAFF	TGTGCCATCAGTGACGGGAACACTGAAGCTTTCTTT
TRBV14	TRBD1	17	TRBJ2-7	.	CASSQAAWDREIYEQYF	TGTGCCAGCAGTCAAGCCGCCTGGGACAGAGAGATTTACGAGCAGTACTTC
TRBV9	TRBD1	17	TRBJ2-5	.	CASSPTTWTGSQETQYF	TGTGCCAGCAGCCCCACCACCTGGACAGGAAGCCAAGAGACCCAGTACTTC
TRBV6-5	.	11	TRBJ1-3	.	CASSRGGTIYF	TGTGCCAGCAGTAGGGGTGGCACCATATATTTT
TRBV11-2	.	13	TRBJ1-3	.	CASTGFSGNTIYF	TGTGCCAGCACCGGGTTCTCTGGAAACACCATATATTTT
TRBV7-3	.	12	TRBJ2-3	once	CASSSGTDTQYF	TGTGCCAGCAGCTCAGGCACAGATACGCAGTATTTT
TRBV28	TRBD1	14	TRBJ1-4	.	CASSYPDRIEKLFF	TGTGCCAGCAGTTACCCGGACAGGATTGAAAAACTGTTTTTT
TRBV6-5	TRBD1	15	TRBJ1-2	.	CASKPWDRGNYGYTF	TGTGCCAGCAAACCTTGGGACAGGGGAAACTATGGCTACACCTTC
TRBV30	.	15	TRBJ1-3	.	CAYHRDALSGNTIYF	TGTGCCTATCACAGGGACGCTCTCTCTGGAAACACCATATATTTT
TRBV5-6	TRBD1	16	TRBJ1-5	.	CASSSLGTGGSQPQHF	TGTGCCAGCAGCTCTCTCGGGACAGGGGGCAGTCAGCCCCAGCATTTT
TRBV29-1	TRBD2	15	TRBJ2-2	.	CSVERLAVNTGELFF	TGCAGCGTTGAACGACTAGCGGTGAACACCGGGGAGCTGTTTTTT
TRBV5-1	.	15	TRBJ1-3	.	CASSLQGISGNTIYF	TGCGCCAGCAGCTTGCAGGGTATCTCTGGAAACACCATATATTTT
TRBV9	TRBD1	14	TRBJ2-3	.	CASGSTGASDTQYF	TGTGCCAGCGGCTCGACAGGGGCATCAGATACGCAGTATTTT
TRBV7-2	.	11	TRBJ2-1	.	CASSVLREQFF	TGTGCCAGCAGCGTCCTCAGGGAGCAGTTCTTC
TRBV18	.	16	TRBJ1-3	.	CASSPPSGGRGNTIYF	TGTGCCAGCTCACCACCGTCCGGGGGACGTGGAAACACCATATATTTT
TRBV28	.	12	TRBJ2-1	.	CASSPPRKEQFF	TGTGCCAGCAGCCCCCCGCGGAAAGAGCAGTTCTTC